This T cell receptor beta chain was captured by sequencing in a study of blood T cell repertoires in COVID-19. Losses at the gene ends were 2 bases for V and 4 bases for J; bases not matched to a gene: 4. Germline-derived CDR1 and CDR2 are SGHNT and YYREEE (reference sequence). The CDR3 extends over 14 amino acids. Methods used by the authors: Amplification of reference gene primers provided the estimated nucleated cell counts. Produced via immunoSEQ multiplex PCR; TCRdb's table is partial and in-frame only. V and J calls and clone size follow that table, whereas D and trimming were derived from the DNA. The table lists 53,000 or so clones, 60% to 85% of them singletons.

The source is a human donor with active or convalescent COVID-19. The donor label of this sample is uncertain. Sequenced input: peripheral blood. The rearrangement uses TRBV5-4 and TRBJ2-7, with 9 bases identical to TRBD1. CDR3 region: CASSFNRGPYEQYF. The CDR3 DNA reads as TGTGCCAGCAGCTTTAACAGGGGGCCATACGAGCAGTACTTC.